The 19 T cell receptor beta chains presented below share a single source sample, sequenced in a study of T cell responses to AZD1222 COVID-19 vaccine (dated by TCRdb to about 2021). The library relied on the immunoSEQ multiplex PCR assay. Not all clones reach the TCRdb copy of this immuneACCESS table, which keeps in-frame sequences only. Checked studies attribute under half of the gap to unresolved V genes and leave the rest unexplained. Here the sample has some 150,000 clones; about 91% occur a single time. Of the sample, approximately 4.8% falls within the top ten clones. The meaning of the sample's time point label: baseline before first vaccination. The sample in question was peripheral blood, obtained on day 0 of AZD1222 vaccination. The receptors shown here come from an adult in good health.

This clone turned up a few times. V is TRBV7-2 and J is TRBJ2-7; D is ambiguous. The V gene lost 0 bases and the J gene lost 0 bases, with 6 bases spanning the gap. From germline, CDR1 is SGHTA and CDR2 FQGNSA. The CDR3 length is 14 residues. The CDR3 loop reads CASSLAVGSYEQYF. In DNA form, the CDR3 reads TGTGCCAGCAGCTTAGCCGTGGGCTCCTACGAGCAGTACTTC. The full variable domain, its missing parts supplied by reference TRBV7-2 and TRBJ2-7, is GAGVSQSPSNKVTEKGKDVELRCDPISGHTALYWYRQSLGQGLEFLIYFQGNSAPDKSGLPSDRFSAERTGGSVSTLTIQRTQQEDSAVYLCASSLAVGSYEQYFGPGTRLTVT.

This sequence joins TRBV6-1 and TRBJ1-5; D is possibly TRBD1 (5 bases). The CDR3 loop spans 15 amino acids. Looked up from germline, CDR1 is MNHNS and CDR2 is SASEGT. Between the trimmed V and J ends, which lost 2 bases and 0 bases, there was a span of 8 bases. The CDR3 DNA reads TGTGCCAGCAGTGAATTGGGGGGTAGCAATCAGCCCCAGCATTTT. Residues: CASSELGGSNQPQHF.

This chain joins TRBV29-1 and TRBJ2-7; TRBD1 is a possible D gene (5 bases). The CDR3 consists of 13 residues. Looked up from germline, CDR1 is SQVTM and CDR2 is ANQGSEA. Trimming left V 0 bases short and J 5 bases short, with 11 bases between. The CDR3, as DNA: TGCAGCGTTGAAGACAGGGCACGGAACGAGCAGTACTTC. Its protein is CSVEDRARNEQYF.

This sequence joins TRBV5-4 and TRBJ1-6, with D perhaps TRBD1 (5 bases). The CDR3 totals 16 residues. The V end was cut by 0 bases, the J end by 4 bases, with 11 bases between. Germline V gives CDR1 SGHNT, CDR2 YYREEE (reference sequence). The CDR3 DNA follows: TGTGCCAGCAGCTTGGCCGGGAGGGGATATAATTCACCCCTCCACTTT. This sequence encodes CASSLAGRGYNSPLHF.

In nucleotides, the CDR3 is TGTGCCACCAGTGCCGTAGGCGGGGAGCTGTTTTTT. This gives the protein CATSAVGGELFF. The chain joins TRBV24-1 to TRBJ2-2; D is unresolved. This CDR3 is 12 amino acids long. With 5 bases removed from V and 7 bases from J, the gap between germline ends came to 7 bases. Germline V gene lookup returns CDR1 KGHDR and CDR2 SFDVKD.

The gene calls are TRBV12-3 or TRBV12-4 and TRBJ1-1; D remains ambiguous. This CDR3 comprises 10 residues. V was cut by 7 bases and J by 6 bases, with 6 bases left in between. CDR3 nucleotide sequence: TGTGCCAGCAAAGGGTCTGAAGCTTTCTTT. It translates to CASKGSEAFF.

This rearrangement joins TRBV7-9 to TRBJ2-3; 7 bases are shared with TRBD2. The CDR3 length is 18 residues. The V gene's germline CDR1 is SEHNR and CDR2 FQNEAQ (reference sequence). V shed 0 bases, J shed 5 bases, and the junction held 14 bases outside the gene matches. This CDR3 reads CASSLAAVSGTNLDTQYF. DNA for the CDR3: TGTGCCAGCAGCTTAGCCGCCGTATCCGGGACTAATTTAGATACGCAGTATTTT.

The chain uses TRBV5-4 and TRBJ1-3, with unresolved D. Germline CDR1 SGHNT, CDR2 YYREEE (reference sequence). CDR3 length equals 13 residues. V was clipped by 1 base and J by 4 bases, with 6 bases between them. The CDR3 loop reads CASSLMGGNTIYF. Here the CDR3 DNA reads TGTGCCAGCAGCTTGATGGGCGGAAACACCATATATTTT.

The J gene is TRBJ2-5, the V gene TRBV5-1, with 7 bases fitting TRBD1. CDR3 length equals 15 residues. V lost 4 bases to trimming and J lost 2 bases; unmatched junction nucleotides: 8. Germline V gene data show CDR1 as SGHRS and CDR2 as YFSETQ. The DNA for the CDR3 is TGCGCCAGCAGCCTTTACCCGGGACAGCAAGAGACCCAGTACTTC. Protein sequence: CASSLYPGQQETQYF.

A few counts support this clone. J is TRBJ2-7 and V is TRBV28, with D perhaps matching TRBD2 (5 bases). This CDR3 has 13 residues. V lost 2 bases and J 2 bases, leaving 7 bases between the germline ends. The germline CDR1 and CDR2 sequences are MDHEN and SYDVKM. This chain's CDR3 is CASSLLAPYEQYF. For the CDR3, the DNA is TGTGCCAGCAGTTTACTAGCCCCCTACGAGCAGTACTTC.

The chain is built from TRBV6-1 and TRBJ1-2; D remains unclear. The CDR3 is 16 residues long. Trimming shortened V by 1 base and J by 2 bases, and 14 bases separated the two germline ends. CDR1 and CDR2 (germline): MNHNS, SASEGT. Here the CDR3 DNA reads TGTGCCAGCAGTGAAGTGACGGATCTCCGAAACTATGGCTACACCTTC. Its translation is CASSEVTDLRNYGYTF.

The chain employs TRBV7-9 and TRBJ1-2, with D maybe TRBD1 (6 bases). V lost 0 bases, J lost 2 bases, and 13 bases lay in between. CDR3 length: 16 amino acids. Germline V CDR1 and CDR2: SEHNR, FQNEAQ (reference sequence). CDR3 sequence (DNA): TGTGCCAGCAGCTTAGCCCCCCGTACAGGGAACTATGGCTACACCTTC. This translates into CASSLAPRTGNYGYTF.

CDR3 bases: TGTGCCAGCAGCACCTTAGCGGGAGTTAGCAATGAGCAGTTCTTC. Translating gives CASSTLAGVSNEQFF. The genes are TRBV11-2 and TRBJ2-1, with TRBD2 matching 9 bases. Germline CDR1 and CDR2: SGHAT and FQNNGV. Trimming took 5 bases from V and 6 from J; bases not matched to a gene: 8. The CDR3 has 15 amino acids.

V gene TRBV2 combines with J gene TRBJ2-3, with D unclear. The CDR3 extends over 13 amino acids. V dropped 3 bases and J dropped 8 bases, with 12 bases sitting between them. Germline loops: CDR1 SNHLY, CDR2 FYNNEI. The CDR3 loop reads CASSDGPPGTQYF. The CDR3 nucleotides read TGTGCCAGCAGTGATGGCCCCCCCGGTACGCAGTATTTT.

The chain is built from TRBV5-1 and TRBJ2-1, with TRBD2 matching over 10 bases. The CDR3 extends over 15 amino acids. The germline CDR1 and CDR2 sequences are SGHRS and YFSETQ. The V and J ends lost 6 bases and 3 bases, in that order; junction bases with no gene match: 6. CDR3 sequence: CASNERGGYYNEQFF. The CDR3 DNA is TGCGCCAGCAACGAGCGGGGGGGTTACTACAATGAGCAGTTCTTC. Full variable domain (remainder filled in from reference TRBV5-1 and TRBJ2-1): KAGVTQTPRYLIKTRGQQVTLSCSPISGHRSVSWYQQTPGQGLQFLFEYFSETQRNKGNFPGRFSGRQFSNSRSEMNVSTLELGDSALYLCASNERGGYYNEQFFGPGTRLTVL.

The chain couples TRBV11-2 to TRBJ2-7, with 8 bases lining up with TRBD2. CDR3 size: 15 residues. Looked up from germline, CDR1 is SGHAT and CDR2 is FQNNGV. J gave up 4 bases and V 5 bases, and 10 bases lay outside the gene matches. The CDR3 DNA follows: TGTGCCAGCAGCCGTACTTCAGCGGGAGAGTACGAGCAGTACTTC. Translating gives CASSRTSAGEYEQYF.

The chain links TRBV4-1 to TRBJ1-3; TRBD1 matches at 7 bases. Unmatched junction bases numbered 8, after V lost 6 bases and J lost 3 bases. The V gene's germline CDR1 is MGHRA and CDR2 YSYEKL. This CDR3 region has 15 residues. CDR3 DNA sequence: TGCGCCAGCAGTCTGGAGGGGGCATTTGGAAACACCATATATTTT. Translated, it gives CASSLEGAFGNTIYF.

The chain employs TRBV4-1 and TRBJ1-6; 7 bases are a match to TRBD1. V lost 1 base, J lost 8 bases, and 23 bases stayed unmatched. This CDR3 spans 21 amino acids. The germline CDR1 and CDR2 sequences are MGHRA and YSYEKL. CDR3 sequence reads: CASSQGGGSHPIIRFHSPLHF. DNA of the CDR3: TGCGCCAGCAGCCAAGGAGGGGGCAGCCACCCCATAATCCGATTTCATTCACCCCTCCACTTT.

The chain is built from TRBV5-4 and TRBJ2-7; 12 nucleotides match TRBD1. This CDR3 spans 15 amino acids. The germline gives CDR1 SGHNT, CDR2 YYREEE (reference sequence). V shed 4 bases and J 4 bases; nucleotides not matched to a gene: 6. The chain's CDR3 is CASSSPGQGAYEQYF. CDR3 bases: TGTGCCAGCAGCAGCCCGGGACAGGGGGCATACGAGCAGTACTTC.